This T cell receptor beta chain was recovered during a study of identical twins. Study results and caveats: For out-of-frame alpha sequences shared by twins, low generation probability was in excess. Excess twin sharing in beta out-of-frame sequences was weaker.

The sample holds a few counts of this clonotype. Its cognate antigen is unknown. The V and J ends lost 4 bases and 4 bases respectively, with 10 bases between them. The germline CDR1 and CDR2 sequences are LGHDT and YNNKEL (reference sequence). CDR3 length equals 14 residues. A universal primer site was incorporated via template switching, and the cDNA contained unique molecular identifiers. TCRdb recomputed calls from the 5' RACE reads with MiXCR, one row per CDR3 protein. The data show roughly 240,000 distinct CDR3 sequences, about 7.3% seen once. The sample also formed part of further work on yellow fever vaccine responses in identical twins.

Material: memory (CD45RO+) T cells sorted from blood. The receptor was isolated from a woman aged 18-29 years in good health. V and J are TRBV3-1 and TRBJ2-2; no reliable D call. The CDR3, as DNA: TGTGCCAGCAGCCTAAAATCCATCACCGGGGAGCTGTTTTTT. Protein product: CASSLKSITGELFF.